Sequencing of this TCR beta chain was carried out in a study of cytomegalovirus exposure and HLA in healthy donors. At the level of the study: The 120 or so validation repertoires used a platform that matched the one used for the 600 to 700 first-cohort repertoires, as a later analysis reported.

The donors were part of the validation cohort, which consisted of under 150 subjects and was separate from the first cohort of 670 or so subjects. The CDR3 is made up of 17 amino acids. V dropped 0 bases and J dropped 2 bases, with 15 bases sitting between them. In germline, CDR1 is LNHDA, CDR2 SQIVND (reference sequence). Clones were sequenced by immunoSEQ multiplex PCR, and TCRdb holds only the in-frame ones, with some missing. This table holds more than 55,000 clones, over 75% found once. Broader study findings: The listing of 150 to 200 TCR beta chains classed them as cytomegalovirus-associated. Many donors shared some public TCRs, even though most TCR sequences were rare.

About this clone: Its antigen is not identified.

The clonotype was recovered from a young man in good health and CMV-seronegative. Sample: PBMCs. The chain joins TRBV19 to TRBJ2-3; D may be TRBD1 (6 bases). CDR3 residues: CASSIDPRQANTDTQYF. CDR3 DNA: TGTGCCAGTAGTATAGATCCGAGACAGGCCAACACAGATACGCAGTATTTT.